These 18 T cell receptor beta chains were all obtained from the same sample, sequenced in a study of cytomegalovirus exposure and HLA in healthy donors. Sequencing used immunoSEQ multiplex PCR; TCRdb keeps in-frame clones, though not all of them. The sample lists 150,000 to 200,000 clones, around 80% occurring once. The specimen sequenced was PBMCs. Receptors originate from a woman in her thirties in good health and CMV-seronegative.

The chain has TRBV6-5 and TRBJ2-7; TRBD1 agrees at 7 bases. This CDR3 has 14 amino acids. V lost 2 bases, J lost 5 bases, and 6 bases stayed unmatched. The germline V gene encodes CDR1 MNHEY and CDR2 SVGAGI. CDR3 residues: CASSYNRGVHEQYF. CDR3 in DNA: TGTGCCAGCAGTTACAACAGGGGAGTCCACGAGCAGTACTTC.

V gene TRBV19 combines with J gene TRBJ1-2, with a weak D call TRBD1 (5 bases). The CDR3 totals 14 residues. CDR1 LNHDA and CDR2 SQIVND come from the germline V gene (reference sequence). The V end lost 2 bases, the J end lost 7 bases, and 14 bases lay between the germline ends. CDR3 DNA: TGTGCCAGTAGTATACTCGCGCAGGGAGGTGGCTACACCTTC. Translating gives CASSILAQGGGYTF.

In this sample, this clone turned up a few times. The chain combines TRBV9 with TRBJ1-2; perhaps TRBD1 as D (5 bases). CDR1 is SGDLS and CDR2 is YYNGEE in the germline V gene. V shed 0 bases and J shed 4 bases, with 13 bases lying between them. The CDR3 is made up of 15 amino acids. DNA for the CDR3: TGTGCCAGCAGCGTAGGCCGGACAAGGGTCTATGGCTACACCTTC. Residues: CASSVGRTRVYGYTF.

This chain connects TRBV5-1 to TRBJ1-2; D gene unclear. The germline V and J ends were trimmed by 5 bases and 8 bases, with 19 bases remaining between them. The CDR3 loop spans 14 amino acids. CDR1 and CDR2 from the germline V gene are SGHRS and YFSETQ. Here the CDR3 DNA reads TGCGCCAGCAGTCCTCGAGGGCAGCAGCTCGGCTACACCTTC. Protein: CASSPRGQQLGYTF.

The J gene is TRBJ2-7, the V gene TRBV2; D may be TRBD2 (6 bases). This CDR3 has 16 residues. V was clipped by 6 bases and J by 5 bases, with 23 bases between them. CDR1 and CDR2 from the germline V gene are SNHLY and FYNNEI. The CDR3 DNA reads as TGTGCCAGCAGCTTCACCCCTCTACTAACTAGCAACGAGCAGTACTTC. Its protein product is CASSFTPLLTSNEQYF.

The CDR3 nucleotides are TGTGCCGGGACAGAGCGAAGGGGAAACACCATATATTTT. Its translation: CAGTERRGNTIYF. The chain employs TRBV6-1 and TRBJ1-3, with TRBD1 matching 7 bases. CDR3 length: 13 residues. Trimming at V came to 11 bases and at J to 4 bases, leaving 8 bases not matched to a gene. CDR1 is MNHNS and CDR2 is SASEGT in the germline V gene.

This sequence joins TRBV5-4 and TRBJ2-2; possibly TRBD2 for D (6 bases). V was clipped by 1 base and J by 6 bases, with 13 bases between them. Germline V gene data show CDR1 as SGHNT and CDR2 as YYREEE (reference sequence). The CDR3 extends over 15 amino acids. The DNA of the CDR3 is TGTGCCAGCAGCTTGTATCGGGGGACGGCCGGGGAGCTGTTTTTT. Translation: CASSLYRGTAGELFF.

This clone has only a few counts. V and J are TRBV6-5 and TRBJ2-7, with D perhaps TRBD2 (6 bases). V lost 7 bases to trimming and J lost 5 bases, with 18 bases between them. CDR1 is MNHEY, CDR2 SVGAGI, per germline. CDR3 length equals 14 residues. CDR3 DNA sequence: TGTGCCAGCACCCAGGGATTCGGGAGTCACGAGCAGTACTTC. This translates into CASTQGFGSHEQYF.

The table lists this clone with a count of one. The genes are TRBV5-1 and TRBJ2-3; 11 bases fit TRBD2. Germline CDR1 is SGHRS and CDR2 is YFSETQ. The CDR3 is 17 residues long. The V and J ends lost 4 bases and 1 base, in that order; junction bases with no gene match: 8. The CDR3 protein is CASSPSGGSIRTDTQYF. The CDR3 nucleotides are TGCGCCAGCAGCCCTAGCGGGGGGAGTATCCGCACAGATACGCAGTATTTT.

The rearrangement uses TRBV28 and TRBJ2-5; TRBD2 aligns across 7 bases. This CDR3 spans 17 amino acids. Trimming removed 6 bases from V and 2 bases from J; junction bases left unmatched: 15. Per the germline V gene, CDR1 is MDHEN and CDR2 is SYDVKM. Here the CDR3 DNA reads TGTGCCAGCAGCTCCCCTCGGGGGGTGGTGATACAAGAGACCCAGTACTTC. This sequence encodes CASSSPRGVVIQETQYF.

The chain is built from TRBV27 and TRBJ2-2, with TRBD2 as a possible D gene (5 bases). This CDR3 is built from 17 residues. Germline V gene data show CDR1 as MNHEY and CDR2 as SMNVEV (reference sequence). Trimming took off 4 bases at V and 0 bases at J, with 15 bases between the two ends. The CDR3 coding sequence is TGTGCCAGCAGTTCTCTCACTAGTTGGGCGAACACCGGGGAGCTGTTTTTT. It is translated as CASSSLTSWANTGELFF.

This clone was seen only once. The V call is TRBV6-6, the J call TRBJ1-1, with 7 bases matching TRBD1. Germline V gives CDR1 MNHNY, CDR2 SVGAGI (reference sequence). The CDR3 sequence is 11 residues long. V lost 4 bases to trimming and J lost 7 bases; unmatched junction nucleotides: 0. The CDR3 DNA follows: TGTGCCAGCAGTTGGGACAGTGAAGCTTTCTTT. It specifies CASSWDSEAFF.

This clone was seen more than once but under ten times. This chain uses TRBV14 with TRBJ1-6; 7 bases match TRBD1. With V trimmed by 3 bases and J by 9 bases, 8 bases remained unmatched. The CDR3 consists of 15 residues. The V gene's germline CDR1 is SGHDN and CDR2 FVKESK. The CDR3 bases are TGTGCCAGCAGCCACCGGGACAGTAGTAGTTCACCCCTCCACTTT. Encoded protein: CASSHRDSSSSPLHF. The full variable domain, in which reference TRBV14 and TRBJ1-6 provide the parts outside the CDR3, is EAGVTQFPSHSVIEKGQTVTLRCDPISGHDNLYWYRRVMGKEIKFLLHFVKESKQDESGMPNNRFLAERTGGTYSTLKVQPAELEDSGVYFCASSHRDSSSSPLHFGNGTRLTVT.

The chain has TRBV7-2 and TRBJ1-2; D remains unclear. V lost 2 bases and J lost 8, with 9 bases in between. Germline CDR1 reads SGHTA; CDR2 reads FQGNSA. The CDR3 contains 12 residues. CDR3 in amino acids: CASSLNEYGYTF. In nucleotides, the CDR3 is TGTGCCAGCAGCTTAAATGAGTACGGCTACACCTTC.

The chain has TRBV29-1 and TRBJ2-5; 9 bases map to TRBD2. The length of the CDR3 is 14 residues. Germline values: CDR1 SQVTM, CDR2 ANQGSEA. The junction had 15 bases not matched to a gene; V was cut back by 3 bases and J by 13 bases. Here the CDR3 reads CSVDVSSGAKTAYF. The CDR3 DNA follows: TGCAGCGTTGATGTCTCTAGCGGGGCCAAGACGGCGTACTTC. The full variable domain, rest sourced from reference TRBV29-1 and TRBJ2-5, is SAVISQKPSRDICQRGTSLTIQCQVDSQVTMMFWYRQQPGQSLTLIATANQGSEATYESGFVIDKFPISRPNLTFSTLTVSNMSPEDSSIYLCSVDVSSGAKTAYFGPGTRLLVL.

V is TRBV29-1 and J is TRBJ1-2; D uncertain. V was clipped by 3 bases and J by 0 bases, with 14 bases between them. The CDR3 is 15 residues long. Germline V lookup: CDR1 SQVTM, CDR2 ANQGSEA. The chain's CDR3 is CSVETTRRSNYGYTF. CDR3 bases: TGCAGCGTTGAGACTACTCGGAGGTCTAACTATGGCTACACCTTC.

The chain employs TRBV27 and TRBJ1-1; no clear D. The germline gives CDR1 MNHEY, CDR2 SMNVEV (reference sequence). CDR3 size: 13 residues. V was shortened by 1 base and J by 1 base, with 4 bases between the two germline ends. The CDR3 loop is CASSLYRNTEAFF. CDR3 bases: TGTGCCAGCAGTTTATATAGGAACACTGAAGCTTTCTTT.

The chain recombines TRBV6-5 with TRBJ1-5; TRBD1 aligns across 8 bases. V lost 5 bases, J lost 2 bases, and 5 bases stayed unmatched. The V gene's germline CDR1 is MNHEY and CDR2 SVGAGI. CDR3 length: 15 residues. The CDR3 reads CASSRTGNGNQPQHF. In DNA, the CDR3 is TGTGCCAGCAGTCGGACAGGGAATGGCAATCAGCCCCAGCATTTT.